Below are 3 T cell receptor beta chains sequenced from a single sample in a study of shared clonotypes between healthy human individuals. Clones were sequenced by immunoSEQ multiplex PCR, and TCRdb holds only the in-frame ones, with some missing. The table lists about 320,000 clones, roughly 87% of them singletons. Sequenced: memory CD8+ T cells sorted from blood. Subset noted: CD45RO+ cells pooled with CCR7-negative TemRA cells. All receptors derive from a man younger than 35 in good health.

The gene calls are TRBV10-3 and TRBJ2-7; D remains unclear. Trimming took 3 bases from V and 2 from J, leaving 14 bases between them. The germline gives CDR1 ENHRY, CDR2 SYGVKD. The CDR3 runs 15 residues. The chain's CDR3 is CAISDSAGSTYEQYF. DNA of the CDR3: TGTGCCATCAGTGATTCTGCCGGATCCACCTACGAGCAGTACTTC.

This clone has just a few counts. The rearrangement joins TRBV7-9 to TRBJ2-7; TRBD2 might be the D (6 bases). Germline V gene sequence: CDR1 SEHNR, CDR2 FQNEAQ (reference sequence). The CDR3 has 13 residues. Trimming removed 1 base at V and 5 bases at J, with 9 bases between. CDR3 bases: TGTGCCAGCAGCTTAGGGGAGGTTCACGAGCAGTACTTC. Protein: CASSLGEVHEQYF.

DNA of the CDR3: TGTGCCAGCACAAAGGAACAGGGCAGAGACACTGAAGCTTTCTTT. This gives the protein CASTKEQGRDTEAFF. This rearrangement joins TRBV6-5 to TRBJ1-1; D is possibly TRBD1 (6 bases). Germline V gene data show CDR1 as MNHEY and CDR2 as SVGAGI. With 7 bases removed from V and 3 bases from J, the gap between germline ends came to 18 bases. This CDR3 contains 15 residues.